This record concerns one T cell receptor (beta chain) sequence. These data are taken from a study of control samples from healthy donors and cancer patients. TCRdb's copy holds only in-frame clones and misses some; the assay was immunoSEQ multiplex PCR. Of 150,000 to 200,000 clones listed, under 95% were seen once; the top ten hold about 1.5%. Trimming cost V 5 bases and J 10 bases; bases outside gene matches: 14. The CDR3 is 15 residues long. Germline loops: CDR1 MDHEN, CDR2 SYDVKM. The chain links TRBV28 to TRBJ1-1; 9 bases map to TRBD1. Sample: blood. This clonotype was obtained from a woman between 18 and 30 years old in good health. The CDR3 spells CASSLSTGGSGVAFF. The CDR3 nucleotides read TGTGCCAGCAGTCTCTCAACAGGGGGCTCAGGGGTAGCTTTCTTT.